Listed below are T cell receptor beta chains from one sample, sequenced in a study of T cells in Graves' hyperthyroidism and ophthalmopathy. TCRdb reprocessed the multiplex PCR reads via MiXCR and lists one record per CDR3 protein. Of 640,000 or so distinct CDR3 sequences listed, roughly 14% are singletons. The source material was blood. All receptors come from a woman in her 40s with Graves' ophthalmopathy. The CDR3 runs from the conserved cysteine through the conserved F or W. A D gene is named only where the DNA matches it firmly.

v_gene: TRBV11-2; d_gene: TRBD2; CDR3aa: CASSLEWTSGTPYEQYF
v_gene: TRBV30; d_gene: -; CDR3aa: CAWRGRGDTEAFF
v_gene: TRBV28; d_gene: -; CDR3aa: CASSESQGNTEAFF
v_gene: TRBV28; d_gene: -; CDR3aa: CASSFGPLTFF
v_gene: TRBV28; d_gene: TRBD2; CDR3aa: CASSFFAGGGEQYF
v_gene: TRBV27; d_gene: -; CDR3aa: CASSSTRGINVIAKNIQYF
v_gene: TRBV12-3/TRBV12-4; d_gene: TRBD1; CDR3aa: CASSYGQVENEQYF
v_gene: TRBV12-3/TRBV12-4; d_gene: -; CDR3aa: CASSPAGGGQPQHF
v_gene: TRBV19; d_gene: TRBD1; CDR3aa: CASSTGQGMGNQPQHF
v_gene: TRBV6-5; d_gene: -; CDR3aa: CASSYGLRGKNTGELFF
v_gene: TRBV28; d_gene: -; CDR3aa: CASSLIGPYGYTF
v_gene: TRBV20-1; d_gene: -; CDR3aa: CSAYGEAEAFF
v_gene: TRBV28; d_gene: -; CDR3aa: CASSLGLNGYTF
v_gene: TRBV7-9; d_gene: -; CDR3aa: CASSGWTVEETQYF
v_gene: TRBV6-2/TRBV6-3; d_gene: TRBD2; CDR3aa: CASSWLAGNTGELFF
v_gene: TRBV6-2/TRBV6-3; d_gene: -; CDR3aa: CASSYPSYGYTF
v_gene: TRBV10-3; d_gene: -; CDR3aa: CAISGSSGPRETQYF
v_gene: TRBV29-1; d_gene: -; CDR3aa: CSVWEHRENSYEQYF
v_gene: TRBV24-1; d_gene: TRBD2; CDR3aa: CATSDPRAGGETQYF
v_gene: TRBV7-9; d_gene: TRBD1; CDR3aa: CASSPQGAAQPQHF
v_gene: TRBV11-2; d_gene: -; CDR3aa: CASSLLAREETQYF
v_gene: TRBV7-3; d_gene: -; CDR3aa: CASNLTQTGTEAFF
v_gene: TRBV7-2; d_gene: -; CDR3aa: CASSLGGVGQYF
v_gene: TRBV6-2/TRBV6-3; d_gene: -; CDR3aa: CASRVEMGVDEQYF
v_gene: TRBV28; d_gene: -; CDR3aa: CASSLFSWSGYQETQYF
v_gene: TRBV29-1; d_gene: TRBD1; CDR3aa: CSVDRGNTEAFF
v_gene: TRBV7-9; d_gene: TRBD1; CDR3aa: CASSLEGTVTEAFF
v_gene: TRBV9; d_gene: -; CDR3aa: CASSVDFNSQPQHF
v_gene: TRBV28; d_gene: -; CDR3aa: CASSSAGSETQYF
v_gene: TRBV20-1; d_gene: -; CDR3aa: CSARDLRGTMNTEAFF
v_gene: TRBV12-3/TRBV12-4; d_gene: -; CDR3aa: CASTPLPGEGYTF
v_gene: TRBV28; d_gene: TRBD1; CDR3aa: CASGTGQTNTEAFF